Given below is one T cell receptor beta chain in context. The antigen is not known. This sample is part of a study of T-cell memory formation after mild COVID-19. The germline V and J ends were trimmed by 8 bases and 2 bases, with 19 bases remaining between them. Germline CDR1 MNHNY, CDR2 SVGAGI (reference sequence). This CDR3 is built from 15 residues. TCRdb re-analysed the 5' RACE reads in MiXCR, keeping a single row per CDR3 protein. The sample holds about 350,000 distinct CDR3 sequences, roughly 15% seen once. General observations from the study: Some responding clones appeared in pre-infection memory, suggesting cross-reactive memory joined.

The chain recombines TRBV6-6 with TRBJ2-7; tentative D call: TRBD2 (6 bases). Sequences were obtained from PBMCs or a T cell subset sorted from them (not recorded which). The clonotype comes from a man between 18 and 35 years old who had mild COVID-19 (a few samples of this study predate the infection). Cell type and time point are not known. CDR3 residues: CASLSGGAHPYEQYV. Here the CDR3 DNA reads TGTGCCAGCCTGAGTGGCGGGGCGCATCCCTACGAGCAGTACGTC.